Below are 7 T cell receptor beta chains sequenced from a single sample in a study of cytotoxic CD8 clonotypes in ibrutinib-treated CLL (dated by TCRdb to about 2021). The library relied on the immunoSEQ multiplex PCR assay. Held by TCRdb, this immuneACCESS table contains in-frame sequences only and omits some clones. Under half of the omission traces to an unresolved V gene where checked; the cause of the rest is unknown. This sample holds around 97,000 clones; around 80% were observed only once. 25% to 40% of the sample goes to the ten largest clones. The time point label on this specimen signifies: about a year on ibrutinib. The sequencing here drew on PBMCs, taken after 12 months of ibrutinib treatment. These receptors came from a human donor with chronic lymphocytic leukemia.

This clone was picked up one time. The chain has TRBV19 and TRBJ2-3, with 8 bases that match TRBD1. In germline, CDR1 is LNHDA, CDR2 SQIVND (reference sequence). This CDR3 has 14 residues. V gave up 5 bases and J gave up 0 bases; unmatched junction bases: 1. The CDR3 coding sequence is TGTGCCAGTAGTCAGGGGGCCAGCACAGATACGCAGTATTTT. This encodes CASSQGASTDTQYF.

The chain recombines TRBV18 with TRBJ1-2, with 12 bases that match TRBD1. Germline CDR1 KGHSH, CDR2 LQKENI. With 3 bases clipped from V and 3 bases from J, the junction kept 17 bases outside the gene matches. The length of the CDR3 is 20 residues. This CDR3 reads CASSPLIPGQGAPTDYGYTF. The CDR3 bases are TGTGCCAGCTCACCTTTAATCCCGGGACAGGGGGCCCCGACGGACTATGGCTACACCTTC. Looking up the rest from reference TRBV18 and TRBJ1-2 gives the full variable domain: NAGVMQNPRHLVRRRGQEARLRCSPMKGHSHVYWYRQLPEEGLKFMVYLQKENIIDESGMPKERFSAEFPKEGPSILRIQQVVRGDSAAYFCASSPLIPGQGAPTDYGYTFGSGTRLTVV.

This chain uses TRBV7-3 with TRBJ2-5; a weak D match, TRBD1 (6 bases). The CDR3 loop spans 14 amino acids. In germline, CDR1 is SGHTA, CDR2 FQGTGA. V was clipped by 4 bases and J by 5 bases, with 14 bases between them. This CDR3 reads CASSSLGQSETQYF. The CDR3 DNA sequence: TGTGCCAGCAGCTCCCTCGGACAGTCGGAGACCCAGTACTTC.

The chain employs TRBV6-6 and TRBJ1-2; TRBD1 aligns across 8 bases. Looked up from germline, CDR1 is MNHNY and CDR2 is SVGAGI (reference sequence). The CDR3 runs 13 residues. V lost 5 bases to trimming and J lost 7 bases; unmatched junction nucleotides: 6. The CDR3 DNA is TGTGCCAGCAGTCCCCTGGGACAGGCTGGCTACACCTTC. This codes for CASSPLGQAGYTF.

This clone was picked up one time. The V and J genes are TRBV7-2 and TRBJ1-2, with D uncertain. Trimming took off 1 base at V and 8 bases at J, with 8 bases between the two ends. From germline, CDR1 is SGHTA and CDR2 FQGNSA. The CDR3 is 12 residues long. CDR3: CASSLGERGYTF. Here the CDR3 DNA reads TGTGCCAGCAGCTTAGGAGAGAGGGGCTACACCTTC.

This clone was seen only once. The chain is built from TRBV5-8 and TRBJ2-7; no clear D gene. Germline CDR1 and CDR2: SGHTS and YDEGEE. This CDR3 spans 12 amino acids. V lost 1 base, J lost 2 bases, and 4 bases lay in between. The CDR3 DNA reads as TGTGCCAGCAGCTTGAAAACCTACGAGCAGTACTTC. Translation gives CASSLKTYEQYF.

The V call is TRBV5-1, the J call TRBJ2-7; D possibly corresponds to TRBD2 (7 bases). V was trimmed by 6 bases and J by 6 bases, leaving 19 bases between them. The CDR3 spans 14 residues. Germline V CDR1 and CDR2: SGHRS, YFSETQ. As DNA, the CDR3 is TGCGCCAGCACGGGGGGCCGGCGGGGTGGCGAGCAGTACTTC. Protein: CASTGGRRGGEQYF.